A single sample gave rise to the 22 T cell receptor beta chains below, sequenced in a study of blood T cell repertoires in COVID-19. Assay: immunoSEQ multiplex PCR; the TCRdb copy retains only in-frame clones and omits some. The sample comprises 250,000 to 350,000 clones, over 75% of which are singletons, and approximately 4% rests with the top ten. Sequencing input: peripheral blood. The receptors stem from a woman in her forties or fifties with active or convalescent COVID-19.

This chain links TRBV7-2 with TRBJ2-1; the match to TRBD1 covers 8 bases. V dropped 0 bases and J dropped 9; count of bases not matched to a gene: 4. This CDR3 is 14 amino acids long. Per germline, CDR1 SGHTA and CDR2 FQGNSA. CDR3 loop: CASSLAQGAGEQFF. The CDR3 bases are TGTGCCAGCAGCTTAGCGCAGGGGGCGGGTGAGCAGTTCTTC.

The J gene is TRBJ1-1, the V gene TRBV18; no clear D. V lost 3 bases and J 4 bases, leaving 9 bases between the germline ends. Germline lookup yields CDR1 KGHSH and CDR2 LQKENI. This CDR3 contains 13 residues. CDR3 DNA: TGTGCCAGCTCACCCGACATCGTCACTGAAGCTTTCTTT. It encodes CASSPDIVTEAFF.

The V gene is TRBV11-2, the J gene TRBJ2-1; 8 positions match TRBD1. Germline CDR1 SGHAT, CDR2 FQNNGV. J gave up 1 base and V 2 bases, and 1 base lay outside the gene matches. This CDR3 is built from 15 residues. The CDR3 DNA is TGTGCCAGCAGCTTACAGGGGGCTTCCTACAATGAGCAGTTCTTC. As protein: CASSLQGASYNEQFF.

V is TRBV27 and J is TRBJ2-2; a weak D match, TRBD1 (6 bases). This CDR3 has 14 amino acids. Per germline, CDR1 MNHEY and CDR2 SMNVEV (reference sequence). The V end was cut by 1 base, the J end by 8 bases, with 11 bases between. The CDR3 sequence: CASSLLQGLGELFF. Written as DNA, the CDR3 is TGTGCCAGCAGTTTATTACAGGGTTTGGGGGAGCTGTTTTTT.

V gene TRBV19 combines with J gene TRBJ2-1; no definite D call. Trimming shortened V by 4 bases and J by 2 bases, and 15 bases separated the two germline ends. This CDR3 comprises 16 residues. CDR1 and CDR2 from the germline V gene are LNHDA and SQIVND (reference sequence). CDR3 nucleotide sequence: TGTGCCAGTAGTACTTCCCTAGTCGGCCCCTACAATGAGCAGTTCTTC. Translating gives CASSTSLVGPYNEQFF.

As regards this clone: This same CDR3 is encoded by further DNA sequences in the sample. This sequence joins TRBV18 and TRBJ2-7, with TRBD1 identical over 8 bases. CDR3 length: 14 residues. Looked up from germline, CDR1 is KGHSH and CDR2 is LQKENI. The J segment lost 2 bases and the V segment lost 5 bases, leaving 5 bases of the junction unmatched. CDR3 sequence (DNA): TGTGCCAGCTCATCCGGGACAGGACCCTACGAGCAGTACTTC. Translated: CASSSGTGPYEQYF.

This chain connects TRBV11-3 to TRBJ2-1; D remains ambiguous. CDR3 length: 13 amino acids. Germline CDR1 SGHNT, CDR2 YENEEA. Trimming removed 4 bases from V and 2 bases from J, with 6 bases in between. Written as DNA, the CDR3 is TGTGCCAGCAGCTCCTCTGCCTACAATGAGCAGTTCTTC. Translated, it gives CASSSSAYNEQFF.

The chain couples TRBV18 to TRBJ2-2; 8 bases align to TRBD1. The CDR3 is made up of 15 amino acids. V trimming: 5 bases; J trimming: 4 bases; junction bases outside the gene matches: 6. CDR1 is KGHSH, CDR2 LQKENI, per germline. The CDR3 here is CASSGQGRGTGELFF. In DNA form, the CDR3 reads TGTGCCAGCTCAGGACAGGGTCGGGGCACCGGGGAGCTGTTTTTT.

The chain uses TRBV7-3 and TRBJ1-3, with D tentatively TRBD1 (5 bases). Trimming pared 5 bases from V and 4 bases from J, leaving 21 bases between. The V gene's germline CDR1 is SGHTA and CDR2 FQGTGA. CDR3 length: 17 amino acids. CDR3 amino acids: CASSQGPGGAPGNTIYF. DNA for the CDR3: TGTGCCAGCAGCCAAGGCCCTGGTGGGGCCCCCGGAAACACCATATATTTT.

V usage is TRBV5-1 and J usage is TRBJ1-2, with D possibly being TRBD1 (6 bases). Germline CDR1 and CDR2: SGHRS and YFSETQ. This CDR3 contains 14 residues. V was shortened by 3 bases and J by 8 bases, with 17 bases between the two germline ends. For the CDR3, the DNA is TGCGCCAGCAGCTCGACCGGGACACCTGGGGGCTACACCTTC. Its protein is CASSSTGTPGGYTF.

The V and J genes are TRBV2 and TRBJ1-6; no definite D call. V was pared by 0 bases and J by 10 bases, with 7 bases between. Germline CDR1 reads SNHLY; CDR2 reads FYNNEI. The CDR3 loop spans 13 amino acids. This CDR3 reads CASSEAEDSPLHF. The CDR3, as DNA: TGTGCCAGCAGTGAAGCGGAGGACTCACCCCTCCACTTT.

The chain combines TRBV12-2 with TRBJ1-6; the table assigns TRBD1, which was not confirmed against the DNA. TRBV12-2 is a pseudogene. The CDR3 contains 16 residues. CDR3 sequence reads: CASRLTRQERNSPLHF. The CDR3 nucleotides are TGTGCAAGTCGCTTAACCCGACAGGAACGCAATTCACCCCTCCACTTT.

This chain joins TRBV5-1 and TRBJ2-7; 10 bases map to TRBD1. Trimming took 2 bases from V and 6 from J; bases not matched to a gene: 8. This CDR3 contains 15 residues. CDR1 is SGHRS and CDR2 is YFSETQ in the germline V gene. The CDR3 coding sequence is TGCGCCAGCAGCTTTTGGGGACAGGGGTTGGTCGAGCAGTACTTC. Encoded protein: CASSFWGQGLVEQYF.

This chain links TRBV30 with TRBJ1-1; D call uncertain. Germline values: CDR1 GTSNPN, CDR2 SVGIG (reference sequence). Between the trimmed V and J ends, which lost 0 bases and 6 bases, there was a span of 5 bases. The length of the CDR3 is 11 residues. The CDR3 here is CAWSVAPEAFF. The CDR3 DNA reads TGTGCCTGGAGTGTAGCGCCTGAAGCTTTCTTT.

The chain uses TRBV15 and TRBJ1-2; the D is unclear. The CDR3 extends over 13 amino acids. V shed 1 base and J shed 8 bases, with 11 bases lying between them. The germline CDR1 and CDR2 sequences are LNHNV and YYDKDF (reference sequence). CDR3: CATSRAGSKGYTF. Written as DNA, the CDR3 is TGTGCCACCAGCAGAGCCGGGAGCAAGGGCTACACCTTC.

The V gene is TRBV7-2, the J gene TRBJ1-6; TRBD1 aligns across 9 bases. This CDR3 is built from 14 residues. CDR1 and CDR2 (germline): SGHTA, FQGNSA. Trimming at V came to 6 bases and at J to 11 bases, leaving 8 bases not matched to a gene. The CDR3 DNA follows: TGTGCCAGCAGGGAGGGGACAGGGAAACCACCCCTCCACTTT. Protein sequence: CASREGTGKPPLHF.

The V and J genes are TRBV11-2 and TRBJ1-3; D is uncertain. This CDR3 comprises 15 residues. CDR1 and CDR2 (germline): SGHAT, FQNNGV. The germline V and J ends were trimmed by 0 bases and 3 bases, with 9 bases remaining between them. The CDR3 protein is CASSLDSGSGNTIYF. The DNA of the CDR3 is TGTGCCAGCAGCTTAGATAGTGGGAGTGGAAACACCATATATTTT.

The CDR3 loop reads CASSQDLYSSQGGYTF. CDR3 nucleotide sequence: TGCGCCAGCAGCCAAGACTTATACAGTTCCCAGGGAGGCTACACCTTC. The V and J genes are TRBV4-3 and TRBJ1-2; D possibly corresponds to TRBD1 (5 bases). Trimming shortened V by 0 bases and J by 8 bases, and 19 bases separated the two germline ends. The CDR3 runs to 16 residues. Germline V CDR1 and CDR2: LGHNA, YSLEER.

The chain is built from TRBV6-5 and TRBJ1-2; 7 positions agree with TRBD1. Germline values: CDR1 MNHEY, CDR2 SVGAGI. The junction had 10 bases not matched to a gene; V was cut back by 5 bases and J by 4 bases. CDR3 size: 15 residues. The CDR3 protein is CASSTGTARGYGYTF. CDR3 DNA sequence: TGTGCCAGCAGTACCGGGACAGCCAGGGGCTATGGCTACACCTTC.

This chain uses TRBV21-1 with TRBJ2-5; the DNA was not used to check the table's D call, TRBD1. TRBV21-1 has pseudogene status. The CDR3 has 22 residues. The CDR3 sequence is CASSNPRIRVPGQGGTQETQYF. CDR3 DNA sequence: TGTGCCAGCAGCAACCCGCGTATCCGAGTCCCGGGACAGGGGGGTACCCAAGAGACCCAGTACTTC.

The genes are TRBV19 and TRBJ1-6; tentative D call: TRBD1 (6 bases). Germline V CDR1 and CDR2: LNHDA, SQIVND (reference sequence). The length of the CDR3 is 14 residues. The V end was cut by 7 bases, the J end by 5 bases, with 12 bases between. The chain's CDR3 is CASTPGTNNSPLHF. The CDR3 bases are TGTGCCAGTACCCCCGGGACAAATAATTCACCCCTCCACTTT.

V is TRBV12-5 and J is TRBJ1-2; TRBD1 is a possible D gene (5 bases). The V end lost 1 base, the J end lost 0 bases, and 12 bases lay between the germline ends. Germline V gene sequence: CDR1 LGHNT, CDR2 FRNRAP. CDR3 length equals 16 residues. The CDR3 DNA reads as TGTGCTAGTGGTTTGGAATTGGACACATCTAACTATGGCTACACCTTC. Residues: CASGLELDTSNYGYTF.